This T cell receptor beta chain was captured in a study of T cells after posttransplantation cyclophosphamide. This CDR3 contains 13 residues. Trimming shortened V by 5 bases and J by 4 bases, and 11 bases separated the two germline ends. CDR1 and CDR2 (germline): SEHNR, FQNEAQ (reference sequence). The data were produced by immunoSEQ multiplex PCR, yet TCRdb's version contains in-frame clones alone and is incomplete. In the table there are some 18,000 clones, about nine tenths of which are singletons. A marrow graft followed busulfan-fludarabine conditioning, with cyclophosphamide on days +3 and +4. Whole-study findings and limits: Recipient CMV seropositivity and CMV reactivation strongly tracked TRB clonality. Later post-transplant blood repertoires were often dominated by donor CD8+ memory clones.

For this clone: Its antigen is as yet unknown.

The source of this sequence is a female patient aged 40-50 years who received an allogeneic stem cell transplant from a related donor, was CMV-positive, and had no GVHD. Some of the T cells might come from the graft donor. Specimen: PBMCs, collected after allogeneic stem cell transplant with posttransplant cyclophosphamide. J is TRBJ1-2 and V is TRBV7-9, with D maybe TRBD1 (5 bases). The CDR3 DNA reads as TGTGCCAGCAGCCCGGGGGAGACCTATGGCTACACCTTC. This gives the protein CASSPGETYGYTF.